A single sample gave rise to the 2 T cell receptor beta chains below, sequenced in a study of control samples from healthy donors and cancer patients. Clones were sequenced by immunoSEQ multiplex PCR, and TCRdb holds only the in-frame ones, with some missing. The sample contains more than 110,000 clones, 80% to 90% of which appear only once. Sequenced sample: blood. The receptors shown here come from a young woman in good health.

The chain links TRBV9 to TRBJ2-2; 8 nucleotides match TRBD1. Germline V gives CDR1 SGDLS, CDR2 YYNGEE. This CDR3 comprises 15 residues. Losses at the gene ends were 4 bases for V and 5 bases for J; bases not matched to a gene: 7. CDR3 in amino acids: CASSSRTGSTGELFF. CDR3 sequence (DNA): TGTGCCAGCAGCTCCCGGACAGGGTCGACCGGGGAGCTGTTTTTT.

V usage is TRBV3-1 (or the pseudogene TRBV3-2) and J usage is TRBJ1-6, with D maybe TRBD1 (5 bases). The germline CDR1 and CDR2 sequences are LGHDT and YNNKEL (reference sequence). CDR3 size: 15 residues. With 4 bases removed from V and 8 bases from J, the gap between germline ends came to 15 bases. The CDR3 spells CASSPVGVRDSPLHF. CDR3 nucleotide sequence: TGTGCCAGCAGCCCCGTGGGGGTTCGAGATTCACCCCTCCACTTT.